This T cell receptor (beta chain) was sequenced in a study of blood T cell repertoires in COVID-19. Authors' data handling: The authors estimated nucleated cell counts from reference gene primer amplification. The method was immunoSEQ multiplex PCR; TCRdb's version includes in-frame clones alone and lacks a portion of them. From that table come the V and J calls and clone size; the DNA was used to work out D and trimming. The data contain about 140,000 clones, about 74% of them singletons. V was shortened by 0 bases and J by 2 bases, with 10 bases between the two germline ends. Germline CDR1 reads SGHDT; CDR2 reads YYEEEE. The CDR3 has 15 residues.

This TCR was recovered from a man in his fifties with acute or convalescent COVID-19. Sequenced sample: peripheral blood. This chain connects TRBV5-6 to TRBJ2-3, with D maybe TRBD2 (6 bases). This chain's CDR3 is CASSLATGVTDTQYF. The DNA for the CDR3 is TGTGCCAGCAGCTTGGCTACGGGGGTCACAGATACGCAGTATTTT.